This T cell receptor beta chain is drawn from a study of T cell clusters in autoimmune cytopenias. Study observations and caveats: Clustering suggested that physiological T cell clusters were missing in primary autoimmune cytopenia patients. Exclusive TRB clusters were about 3-fold more numerous in healthy donors than in active autoimmune hepatitis.

TRB amplification used approximately 0.25 ug of peripheral blood genomic DNA. As for this clonotype: No antigen is known for it.

In germline, CDR1 is KGHSH, CDR2 LQKENI. The CDR3 has 16 amino acids. TRB rearrangements were amplified by touch-down multiplex PCR with mixed TRB-A/B primers. Each CDR3 protein gets one entry in TCRdb, which reprocessed the multiplex PCR reads and gives no DNA. The table for this sample gives about 6,100 distinct CDR3 sequences. This sample also belongs to another study, concerning T cell repertoires in aging, cancer and after chemotherapy. That source notes: Untreated cancer patients had significantly lower blood TCR diversity than age-matched healthy donors.

The sequence came from a human donor in good health. Sequencing input: peripheral blood. This rearrangement joins TRBV18 to TRBJ2-5; TCRdb names TRBD2, which stays unverified in the absence of DNA. The CDR3: CASSPIAGGNQETQYF.